This entry lists 27 T cell receptor beta chains sequenced from one sample in a study of T cell repertoires in cytomegalovirus infection. MiXCR, applied by TCRdb to the reads, yields one record per CDR3 protein. This repertoire shows approximately 220,000 distinct CDR3 sequences, around two fifths found once; its top ten account for around 64%. Their antigens remain unidentified. The material was CD8+ T cells from cultured PBMCs, obtained from culture after CMV antigen stimulation. The receptor source for this set is a human donor in good health (CMV status not recorded). Some clones in this sample may be carry-over from other donors' samples.

This rearrangement joins TRBV5-1 to TRBJ1-1, with D possibly being TRBD1 (5 bases). The CDR3 has 14 residues. V was trimmed by 6 bases and J by 4 bases, leaving 16 bases between them. In germline, CDR1 is SGHRS, CDR2 YFSETQ. CDR3 in DNA: TGCGCCAGCACCATCTCCCAGGGCGCCACTGAAGCTTTCTTT. Translated, it gives CASTISQGATEAFF. The variable domain in full, with the rest retrieved from reference TRBV5-1 and TRBJ1-1, is KAGVTQTPRYLIKTRGQQVTLSCSPISGHRSVSWYQQTPGQGLQFLFEYFSETQRNKGNFPGRFSGRQFSNSRSEMNVSTLELGDSALYLCASTISQGATEAFFGQGTRLTVV.

The chain links TRBV9 to TRBJ1-1; 11 bases line up with TRBD1. Germline-derived CDR1 and CDR2 are SGDLS and YYNGEE. The J segment lost 3 bases and the V segment lost 6 bases, leaving 4 bases of the junction unmatched. This CDR3 spans 14 amino acids. The CDR3 reads CASTGQGADTEAFF. Here the CDR3 DNA reads TGTGCCAGCACCGGACAGGGGGCGGACACTGAAGCTTTCTTT.

V is TRBV6-8 and J is TRBJ2-1; 7 bases map to TRBD1. CDR1 is MNHGY and CDR2 is SAAAGT in the germline V gene. Losses at the gene ends were 3 bases for V and 4 bases for J; bases not matched to a gene: 3. The CDR3 sequence is 14 residues long. The CDR3 loop is CASSYHRGYNEQFF. The CDR3 region has the DNA TGTGCCAGCAGTTATCACAGGGGTTACAATGAGCAGTTCTTC.

The table lists this clonotype with a few counts. This chain connects TRBV11-3 to TRBJ2-1, with 7 bases that match TRBD1. Per germline, CDR1 SGHNT and CDR2 YENEEA. V dropped 3 bases and J dropped 5; count of bases not matched to a gene: 7. There are 15 residues in the CDR3. This CDR3 reads CASSFTGALDNEQFF. The CDR3 DNA sequence: TGTGCCAGCAGCTTTACAGGGGCCCTCGACAATGAGCAGTTCTTC.

The CDR3: CASSPRGGPSKNEQFF. In DNA, the CDR3 is TGTGCCAGCAGCCCCCGGGGAGGGCCGAGCAAAAATGAGCAGTTCTTC. The V gene is TRBV7-9, the J gene TRBJ2-1; 7 bases align to TRBD2. CDR3 length: 16 amino acids. Germline V gene sequence: CDR1 SEHNR, CDR2 FQNEAQ (reference sequence). With V trimmed by 5 bases and J by 7 bases, 14 bases remained unmatched.

V is TRBV7-9 and J is TRBJ2-1; 10 bases are a match to TRBD1. Germline CDR1 and CDR2: SEHNR and FQNEAQ (reference sequence). The CDR3 covers 19 residues. V shed 1 base, J shed 6 bases, and the junction held 15 bases outside the gene matches. Here the CDR3 reads CASSLDAGTGAFVRNEQFF. The CDR3 nucleotides read TGTGCCAGCAGCTTAGATGCTGGGACAGGGGCATTCGTACGCAATGAGCAGTTCTTC.

This clonotype was seen a handful of times. The chain links TRBV7-6 to TRBJ2-2; possible D gene TRBD1, 6 bases. CDR1 is SGHVS and CDR2 is FNYEAQ in the germline V gene. V was trimmed by 0 bases and J by 5 bases, leaving 13 bases between them. The length of the CDR3 is 16 residues. This CDR3 reads CASSLATGGPTGELFF. In nucleotides, the CDR3 is TGTGCCAGCAGCTTAGCGACAGGAGGCCCGACCGGGGAGCTGTTTTTT. The variable domain in full, with the rest retrieved from reference TRBV7-6 and TRBJ2-2, is GAGVSQSPRYKVTKRGQDVALRCDPISGHVSLYWYRQALGQGPEFLTYFNYEAQQDKSGLPNDRFSAERPEGSISTLTIQRTEQRDSAMYRCASSLATGGPTGELFFGEGSRLTVL.

CDR3 in amino acids: CASSINQGMNTEAFF. CDR3 coding DNA: TGTGCCAGTAGTATCAACCAGGGGATGAACACTGAAGCTTTCTTT. The genes are TRBV19 and TRBJ1-1, with a weak D call TRBD1 (6 bases). Trimming pared 3 bases from V and 0 bases from J, leaving 11 bases between. The CDR3 is 15 amino acids. CDR1 LNHDA and CDR2 SQIVND come from the germline V gene (reference sequence).

The chain joins TRBV25-1 to TRBJ2-3, with D possibly TRBD2 on 6 matching bases. This CDR3 is built from 17 residues. Trimming removed 0 bases at V and 1 base at J, with 14 bases between. Per germline, CDR1 MGHDK and CDR2 SYGVNS. The CDR3 DNA reads as TGTGCCAGCAGTGAATATATTCATAGCGGAGGCACAGATACGCAGTATTTT. Its protein is CASSEYIHSGGTDTQYF.

The J gene is TRBJ2-7, the V gene TRBV4-1; D is undetermined. Per germline, CDR1 MGHRA and CDR2 YSYEKL. This CDR3 comprises 11 residues. V gave up 2 bases and J gave up 7 bases, with 6 bases separating them. Here the CDR3 DNA reads TGCGCCAGCAGCCAATCTAGTGAGCAGTACTTC. Amino acids: CASSQSSEQYF.

The rearrangement links TRBV6-5 to TRBJ2-1; D perhaps matches TRBD1 (5 bases). The CDR3 is made up of 12 amino acids. The V end was cut by 2 bases, the J end by 10 bases, with 9 bases between. Germline V lookup: CDR1 MNHEY, CDR2 SVGAGI. In nucleotides, the CDR3 is TGTGCCAGCAGTTACAGGGGCAGGGAGCAGTTCTTC. This codes for CASSYRGREQFF.

This chain connects TRBV4-1 to TRBJ2-7; possibly TRBD1 for D (5 bases). Looked up from germline, CDR1 is MGHRA and CDR2 is YSYEKL. Trimming took off 1 base at V and 2 bases at J, with 9 bases between the two ends. This CDR3 has 14 residues. The CDR3 DNA sequence: TGCGCCAGCAGCCAAGGCAGGGCCGCCTACGAGCAGTACTTC. Its protein product is CASSQGRAAYEQYF.

The chain recombines TRBV7-3 with TRBJ1-5; perhaps TRBD1 as D (5 bases). CDR3 length: 20 amino acids. V lost 5 bases to trimming and J lost 0 bases, with 26 bases between them. Germline loops: CDR1 SGHTA, CDR2 FQGTGA. The CDR3 is CASSPRRRGYLLYSNQPQHF. In nucleotides, the CDR3 is TGTGCCAGCAGCCCGCGCAGGAGGGGCTACCTCCTCTATAGCAATCAGCCCCAGCATTTT.

The chain joins TRBV7-3 to TRBJ2-3; TRBD2 aligns across 8 bases. J was trimmed by 8 bases and V by 2 bases; bases with no gene match: 9. This CDR3 is 15 amino acids long. CDR1 is SGHTA, CDR2 FQGTGA, per germline. CDR3 DNA sequence: TGTGCCAGCAGCTTAGCCCCGGTACGGGGGGGTACGCAGTATTTT. Amino acids: CASSLAPVRGGTQYF.

V is TRBV7-4 and J is TRBJ1-1; TRBD1 aligns across 8 bases. In germline, CDR1 is SGHVT, CDR2 SQSDAQ. CDR3 length: 16 residues. V shed 5 bases and J 3 bases; nucleotides not matched to a gene: 11. Written as DNA, the CDR3 is TGTGCCAGCAGCCCCGGTGGCAGGGGGCCACACACTGAAGCTTTCTTT. It encodes CASSPGGRGPHTEAFF.

This clonotype was found a few times. This chain connects TRBV7-3 to TRBJ2-7; 11 nucleotides align to TRBD1. The CDR3 contains 15 residues. CDR1 is SGHTA, CDR2 FQGTGA, per germline. V trimming: 2 bases; J trimming: 7 bases; junction bases outside the gene matches: 7. CDR3 nucleotides: TGTGCCAGCAGCTTACTAGGACAGGGGGCAGGTGAGCAGTACTTC. It encodes CASSLLGQGAGEQYF.

The V and J genes are TRBV12-3 or TRBV12-4 and TRBJ1-2; 7 nucleotides line up with TRBD1. The CDR3 is made up of 16 amino acids. V shed 2 bases, J shed 4 bases, and the junction held 10 bases outside the gene matches. The CDR3 region is CASSLRDRPLGYGYTF. The CDR3 nucleotides read TGTGCCAGCAGTTTAAGGGACAGACCTCTTGGCTATGGCTACACCTTC.

This clonotype has a handful of counts. The genes are TRBV12-3 or TRBV12-4 and TRBJ1-2; a possible D gene is TRBD1 (5 bases). CDR3 length: 12 residues. Trimming took 3 bases from V and 10 from J, leaving 12 bases between them. This chain's CDR3 is CASSLPRGDYTF. The DNA of the CDR3 is TGTGCCAGCAGTTTGCCAAGGGGCGACTACACCTTC.

In its sample, this clonotype was seen a few times. The CDR3 nucleotides read TGTGCCAGCAGCTTGGGCCGACAGGGTGACGGCAAAAACATTCAGTACTTC. Protein sequence: CASSLGRQGDGKNIQYF. V and J are TRBV7-8 and TRBJ2-4; TRBD1 matches 7 bases. The CDR3 sequence is 17 residues long. Germline CDR1 is SGHVS and CDR2 is FQNEAQ. The junction had 11 bases not matched to a gene; V was cut back by 3 bases and J by 3 bases.

The chain couples TRBV11-2 to TRBJ2-7; TRBD1 aligns across 10 bases. The CDR3 contains 15 residues. Germline loops: CDR1 SGHAT, CDR2 FQNNGV. The V gene end was trimmed by 1 base and the J gene end by 3 bases; junction bases not matched to a gene: 3. The CDR3 region has the DNA TGTGCCAGCAGCTTAGGCAGGACAGGGGGCTACGAGCAGTACTTC. Amino acid sequence: CASSLGRTGGYEQYF.

In its sample, this clonotype was seen a few times. This sequence joins TRBV28 and TRBJ1-1, with D possibly being TRBD1 (6 bases). Germline V gene data show CDR1 as MDHEN and CDR2 as SYDVKM. V dropped 7 bases and J dropped 1 base, with 13 bases sitting between them. The CDR3 covers 14 residues. The CDR3, as DNA: TGTGCCAGCACCGGGGACAAGAGGAACACTGAAGCTTTCTTT. The encoded protein is CASTGDKRNTEAFF. Variable domain in full (rest from reference TRBV28 and TRBJ1-1): DVKVTQSSRYLVKRTGEKVFLECVQDMDHENMFWYRQDPGLGLRLIYFSYDVKMKEKGDIPEGYSVSREKKERFSLILESASTNQTSMYLCASTGDKRNTEAFFGQGTRLTVV.

This clonotype was detected a few times. This rearrangement joins TRBV27 to TRBJ2-7; possibly TRBD2 for D (5 bases). Trimming took off 5 bases at V and 3 bases at J, with 17 bases between the two ends. The germline V gene has CDR1 MNHEY and CDR2 SMNVEV (reference sequence). The CDR3 has 15 residues. The CDR3 nucleotides are TGTGCCAGCAGTCAAGCACAAGTAGAGGGCTACGAGCAGTACTTC. Translating it yields CASSQAQVEGYEQYF.

This clonotype appeared a few times. This chain links TRBV6-5 with TRBJ2-1, with 10 bases lining up with TRBD2. J gave up 8 bases and V 5 bases, and 3 bases lay outside the gene matches. Germline V gene data show CDR1 as MNHEY and CDR2 as SVGAGI. The CDR3 sequence is 13 residues long. The CDR3 protein is CASSSGGADEQFF. As DNA, the CDR3 is TGTGCCAGCAGTAGCGGGGGGGCCGATGAGCAGTTCTTC.

V and J are TRBV14 and TRBJ2-1; TRBD2 might be the D (6 bases). Germline lookup yields CDR1 SGHDN and CDR2 FVKESK. Between the trimmed V and J ends, which lost 6 bases and 7 bases, there was a span of 19 bases. CDR3 length: 15 amino acids. The CDR3 nucleotides read TGTGCCAGCAGGGGGACTTTGGCTCCAATGAATGAGCAGTTCTTC. It yields the protein CASRGTLAPMNEQFF.

This clonotype has just a few counts. V usage is TRBV7-8 and J usage is TRBJ2-7; TRBD2 matches 8 bases. CDR1 is SGHVS, CDR2 FQNEAQ, per germline. The CDR3 has 15 amino acids. The V segment lost 3 bases and the J segment 5 bases; nucleotides outside the gene matches: 9. CDR3 sequence (DNA): TGTGCCAGCAGCTTCTCTGGCGGGAGGCCCCACGAGCAGTACTTC. Translated: CASSFSGGRPHEQYF.

This sequence joins TRBV7-6 and TRBJ1-4, with a tentative D call TRBD1 (5 bases). The CDR3 runs to 17 residues. Germline CDR1 SGHVS, CDR2 FNYEAQ. V shed 1 base and J shed 8 bases, with 20 bases lying between them. In nucleotides, the CDR3 is TGTGCCAGCAGCTTAGACCGGGCGCGGGGCTCGGGGGAAAAACTGTTTTTT. This encodes CASSLDRARGSGEKLFF.

This sequence joins TRBV4-2 and TRBJ2-1; 8 bases align to TRBD2. In germline, CDR1 is LGHNA, CDR2 YNFKEQ. The CDR3 loop spans 15 amino acids. V was clipped by 2 bases and J by 6 bases; unmatched bases: 6. The CDR3 spells CASSQRTGTSNEQFF. CDR3 bases: TGTGCCAGCAGCCAACGAACCGGGACTAGCAATGAGCAGTTCTTC.